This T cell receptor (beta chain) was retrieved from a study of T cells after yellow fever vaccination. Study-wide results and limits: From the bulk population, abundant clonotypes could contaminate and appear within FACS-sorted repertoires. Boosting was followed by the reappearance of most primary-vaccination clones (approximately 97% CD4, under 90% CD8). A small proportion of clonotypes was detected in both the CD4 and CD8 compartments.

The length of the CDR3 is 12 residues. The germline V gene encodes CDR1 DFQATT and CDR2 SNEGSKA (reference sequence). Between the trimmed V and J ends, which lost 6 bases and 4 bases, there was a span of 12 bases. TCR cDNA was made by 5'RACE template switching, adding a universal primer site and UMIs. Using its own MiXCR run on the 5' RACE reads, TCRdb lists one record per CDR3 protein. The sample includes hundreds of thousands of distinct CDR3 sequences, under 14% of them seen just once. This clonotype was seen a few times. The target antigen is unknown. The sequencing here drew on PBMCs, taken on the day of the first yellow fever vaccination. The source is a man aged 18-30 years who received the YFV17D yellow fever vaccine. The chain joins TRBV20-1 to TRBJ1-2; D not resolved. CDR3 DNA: TGCAGTGCCACCCCCGCCGGCTATGGCTACACCTTC. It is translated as CSATPAGYGYTF.